One sample yielded the 26 T cell receptor beta chains listed below, sequenced in a study of immune evolution from preneoplasia to lung adenocarcinoma. Libraries were prepared by immunoSEQ multiplex PCR; TCRdb keeps only in-frame clonotypes and omits some of them. The top ten clones hold about 1.7% of a sample with 10,000 or so clones, roughly 84% of them seen once. The sequencing input was FFPE minimally invasive lung adenocarcinoma tissue. These receptors were obtained from a person between 65 and 79 years old with lung adenocarcinoma.

Turning to this clone: The junction shows a germline mismatch at one end, possibly a read error. This chain links TRBV5-1 with TRBJ2-2, with a possible D match to TRBD1 (5 bases). The CDR3 totals 14 residues. Germline loops: CDR1 SGHRS, CDR2 YFSETQ. CDR3 DNA sequence: TGCGTCAGCAGCTTACAGGCGCTCACCGGGGAGCTGTTTTTT. This gives the protein CVSSLQALTGELFF.

This rearrangement joins TRBV28 to TRBJ2-6; weak D call: TRBD1 (6 bases). The CDR3 loop spans 14 amino acids. The V end lost 4 bases, the J end lost 4 bases, and 8 bases lay between the germline ends. The germline V gene has CDR1 MDHEN and CDR2 SYDVKM. The CDR3 coding sequence is TGTGCCAGCAGTTCCGGACAGGGGGCCAACGTCCTGACTTTC. This codes for CASSSGQGANVLTF.

This chain joins TRBV5-8 and TRBJ1-1, with D possibly being TRBD1 (6 bases). V lost 7 bases and J lost 10, with 14 bases in between. Per the germline V gene, CDR1 is SGHTS and CDR2 is YDEGEE. The CDR3 is 11 amino acids. CDR3 sequence: CASLFTGLAFF. CDR3 bases: TGTGCCAGCCTTTTTACAGGGTTAGCTTTCTTT.

The rearrangement joins TRBV2 to TRBJ2-5, with D maybe TRBD2 (8 bases). Germline-derived CDR1 and CDR2 are SNHLY and FYNNEI. CDR3 length: 14 amino acids. The ends were cut back, 8 bases at V and 5 bases at J, with 18 bases in the middle. The DNA for the CDR3 is TGTGCCAGCCGACAGGGACAGCGGGGGGAGACCCAGTACTTC. This encodes CASRQGQRGETQYF. The variable domain in full, with the rest retrieved from reference TRBV2 and TRBJ2-5, is EPEVTQTPSHQVTQMGQEVILRCVPISNHLYFYWYRQILGQKVEFLVSFYNNEISEKSEIFDDQFSVERPDGSNFTLKIRSTKLEDSAMYFCASRQGQRGETQYFGPGTRLLVL.

This chain uses TRBV6-1 with TRBJ1-1; unclear D gene. The CDR3 contains 13 residues. Per germline, CDR1 MNHNS and CDR2 SASEGT. Trimming left V 2 bases short and J 2 bases short, with 6 bases between. CDR3 in DNA: TGTGCCAGCAGTGAACATTTCAACACTGAAGCTTTCTTT. It codes for CASSEHFNTEAFF.

V gene TRBV21-1 combines with J gene TRBJ2-4; the listed D gene, TRBD1, was not tested against the DNA. TRBV21-1 represents a pseudogene. The CDR3 runs to 15 residues. The CDR3 protein is CASSDRGGGENIQYF. CDR3 coding DNA: TGTGCCAGCAGCGACAGGGGAGGAGGCGAAAACATTCAGTACTTC.

This clone occurred a few times. The rearrangement joins TRBV2 to TRBJ1-2, with a tentative D call TRBD1 (6 bases). Trimming took off 5 bases at V and 1 base at J, with 11 bases between the two ends. This CDR3 has 14 residues. The germline V gene encodes CDR1 SNHLY and CDR2 FYNNEI. DNA of the CDR3: TGTGCCAGCAGTCCACAGGGTTATAACTATGGCTACACCTTC. It yields the protein CASSPQGYNYGYTF. Filled out from reference TRBV2 and TRBJ1-2, the complete variable domain reads EPEVTQTPSHQVTQMGQEVILRCVPISNHLYFYWYRQILGQKVEFLVSFYNNEISEKSEIFDDQFSVERPDGSNFTLKIRSTKLEDSAMYFCASSPQGYNYGYTFGSGTRLTVV.

This sequence joins TRBV6-1 and TRBJ2-7; 7 bases line up with TRBD1. Losses at the gene ends were 6 bases for V and 5 bases for J; bases not matched to a gene: 10. Looked up from germline, CDR1 is MNHNS and CDR2 is SASEGT. This CDR3 region has 14 residues. The CDR3 DNA reads as TGTGCCAGCAGGGTCCCGGGACAGTACCACGAGCAGTACTTC. Translation gives CASRVPGQYHEQYF.

In DNA form, the CDR3 reads TGTGCCAGCAGCGTTGCTAGCGGGGGATCCTACAATGAGCAGTTCTTC. The encoded protein is CASSVASGGSYNEQFF. The chain links TRBV9 to TRBJ2-1; TRBD2 matches at 10 bases. The V and J ends lost 2 bases and 1 base, in that order; junction bases with no gene match: 3. Germline values: CDR1 SGDLS, CDR2 YYNGEE. The CDR3 covers 16 residues.

The chain joins TRBV9 to TRBJ1-2, with TRBD1 identical over 8 bases. The V gene's germline CDR1 is SGDLS and CDR2 YYNGEE. J gave up 4 bases and V 0 bases, and 2 bases lay outside the gene matches. This CDR3 has 14 residues. CDR3 bases: TGTGCCAGCAGCGTAGGAGACAGGGGCTATGGCTACACCTTC. Protein sequence: CASSVGDRGYGYTF.

The sample holds one count of this clone. The CDR3: CASSLTLKTANQPQHF. The DNA for the CDR3 is TGTGCCAGCAGCTTAACTCTAAAAACAGCTAATCAGCCCCAGCATTTT. The chain is built from TRBV7-3 and TRBJ1-5; D gene uncertain. This CDR3 spans 16 amino acids. Germline loops: CDR1 SGHTA, CDR2 FQGTGA. Deletions cut 0 bases from V and 4 bases from J, with 13 bases between. Based on the CDR3 plus reference TRBV7-3 and TRBJ1-5, the full variable domain is GAGVSQTPSNKVTEKGKYVELRCDPISGHTALYWYRQSLGQGPEFLIYFQGTGAADDSGLPNDRFFAVRPEGSVSTLKIQRTERGDSAVYLCASSLTLKTANQPQHFGDGTRLSIL.

This chain joins TRBV25-1 and TRBJ1-6; 10 bases map to TRBD1. Germline lookup yields CDR1 MGHDK and CDR2 SYGVNS. The junction had 15 bases not matched to a gene; V was cut back by 4 bases and J by 9 bases. The CDR3 has 18 residues. The CDR3 loop is CASSGQGAPLNGISPLHF. In nucleotides, the CDR3 is TGTGCCAGCAGTGGACAGGGGGCCCCGTTGAACGGGATTTCACCCCTCCACTTT.

V is TRBV27 and J is TRBJ1-6; D possibly corresponds to TRBD1 (6 bases). With 6 bases removed from V and 0 bases from J, the gap between germline ends came to 12 bases. The CDR3 has 16 residues. Germline loops: CDR1 MNHEY, CDR2 SMNVEV (reference sequence). The CDR3 DNA sequence: TGTGCCAGCAGCTACAGGGCGAGCTCCTATAATTCACCCCTCCACTTT. Protein product: CASSYRASSYNSPLHF.

The V and J genes are TRBV7-3 and TRBJ2-3, with a tentative D call TRBD2 (7 bases). CDR1 is SGHTA, CDR2 FQGTGA, per germline. CDR3 length: 14 residues. The V end was cut by 5 bases, the J end by 1 base, with 10 bases between. In DNA, the CDR3 is TGTGCCAGCAGCCTCGGGGGGCGCACAGATACGCAGTATTTT. This gives the protein CASSLGGRTDTQYF.

The chain has TRBV15 and TRBJ1-2, with TRBD1 identical over 7 bases. CDR1 is LNHNV and CDR2 is YYDKDF in the germline V gene (reference sequence). V lost 4 bases, J lost 5 bases, and 7 bases stayed unmatched. The CDR3 is 14 residues long. CDR3 nucleotide sequence: TGTGCCACCAGCAAGGACAGGCCATGGTATGGCTACACCTTC. Protein: CATSKDRPWYGYTF.

The chain joins TRBV29-1 to TRBJ2-5; TRBD1 matches 7 bases. The CDR3 extends over 11 amino acids. CDR1 SQVTM and CDR2 ANQGSEA come from the germline V gene. V lost 7 bases, J lost 3 bases, and 2 bases stayed unmatched. The CDR3 DNA sequence: TGCAGCGCCGACAGGGAAGAGACCCAGTACTTC. It is translated as CSADREETQYF.

V gene TRBV18 combines with J gene TRBJ2-3, with 12 bases lining up with TRBD2. Losses at the gene ends were 3 bases for V and 3 bases for J; bases not matched to a gene: 10. The CDR3 consists of 18 residues. Germline CDR1 and CDR2: KGHSH and LQKENI. The CDR3 DNA sequence: TGTGCCAGCTCACCCCTGGCGATCACTAGCGGGAGGACAGATACGCAGTATTTT. The encoded protein is CASSPLAITSGRTDTQYF.

The genes are TRBV27 and TRBJ1-4; TRBD1 matches at 7 bases. The CDR3 has 15 amino acids. With V trimmed by 7 bases and J by 4 bases, 9 bases remained unmatched. Per germline, CDR1 MNHEY and CDR2 SMNVEV (reference sequence). This CDR3 is CASKISTGFNEKLFF. The CDR3 nucleotides read TGTGCCAGCAAGATTTCGACAGGGTTTAATGAAAAACTGTTTTTT.

J is TRBJ1-5 and V is TRBV19; no clear D gene. From germline, CDR1 is LNHDA and CDR2 SQIVND (reference sequence). V shed 0 bases and J shed 7 bases, with 10 bases lying between them. This CDR3 contains 14 residues. This CDR3 reads CASSIDGRFQPQHF. Written as DNA, the CDR3 is TGTGCCAGTAGTATAGATGGGCGGTTCCAGCCCCAGCATTTT. Supplemented by reference TRBV19 and TRBJ1-5, the full variable domain reads DGGITQSPKYLFRKEGQNVTLSCEQNLNHDAMYWYRQDPGQGLRLIYYSQIVNDFQKGDIAEGYSVSREKKESFPLTVTSAQKNPTAFYLCASSIDGRFQPQHFGDGTRLSIL.

The sample holds one count of this clone. V and J are TRBV30 and TRBJ2-3; weak D call: TRBD1 (5 bases). From germline, CDR1 is GTSNPN and CDR2 SVGIG (reference sequence). CDR3 length: 14 amino acids. Trimming left V 0 bases short and J 4 bases short, with 11 bases between. The CDR3 region has the DNA TGTGCCTGGAGTGTAGGTCAGGGTTCAGATACGCAGTATTTT. Translated, it gives CAWSVGQGSDTQYF.

This clone was detected only a few times. V and J are TRBV27 and TRBJ2-7; D may match TRBD1 or TRBD2 (5 bases each). In germline, CDR1 is MNHEY, CDR2 SMNVEV (reference sequence). Trimming pared 7 bases from V and 0 bases from J, leaving 13 bases between. The CDR3 consists of 14 residues. DNA of the CDR3: TGTGCCAGCACCCGGGGCAGGGACTCCTACGAGCAGTACTTC. Translated, it gives CASTRGRDSYEQYF.

Details on this clone: Different DNA sequences within this sample yield the same CDR3. The chain employs TRBV30 and TRBJ2-3; 9 bases fit TRBD1. This CDR3 spans 14 amino acids. Germline V gene lookup returns CDR1 GTSNPN and CDR2 SVGIG (reference sequence). V gave up 2 bases and J gave up 1 base; unmatched junction bases: 1. The DNA for the CDR3 is TGTGCCTGGAGTCGGACAGGGGGCACAGATACGCAGTATTTT. Amino acid sequence: CAWSRTGGTDTQYF.

The rearrangement uses TRBV6-5 and TRBJ1-1; TRBD1 might be the D (6 bases). CDR3 length equals 16 residues. Trimming removed 2 bases from V and 1 base from J, with 14 bases in between. Germline V gene lookup returns CDR1 MNHEY and CDR2 SVGAGI. Written as DNA, the CDR3 is TGTGCCAGCAGTTACACACACAGGGCGGGGAACACTGAAGCTTTCTTT. This gives the protein CASSYTHRAGNTEAFF.

The chain employs TRBV30 and TRBJ1-4; the D is unclear. CDR3 length equals 13 residues. The germline V gene encodes CDR1 GTSNPN and CDR2 SVGIG (reference sequence). V dropped 0 bases and J dropped 6 bases, with 8 bases sitting between them. The chain's CDR3 is CAWSVRRDEKLFF. The CDR3 DNA is TGTGCCTGGAGTGTAAGGAGGGATGAAAAACTGTTTTTT.

This chain connects TRBV7-9 to TRBJ2-2; the D gene is possibly TRBD2 (5 bases). Trimming removed 7 bases at V and 2 bases at J, with 14 bases between. Germline V gene lookup returns CDR1 SEHNR and CDR2 FQNEAQ (reference sequence). There are 15 residues in the CDR3. Here the CDR3 reads CASTDERTNTGELFF. CDR3 DNA sequence: TGTGCCAGCACCGACGAGCGGACCAACACCGGGGAGCTGTTTTTT.

The chain recombines TRBV13 with TRBJ2-7; possible D gene TRBD1, 6 bases. Per germline, CDR1 PRHDT and CDR2 FYEKMQ (reference sequence). The germline V and J ends were trimmed by 2 bases and 0 bases, with 8 bases remaining between them. The CDR3 consists of 14 residues. The CDR3 here is CASSLWDTSYEQYF. CDR3 DNA sequence: TGTGCCAGCAGCTTATGGGACACCTCCTACGAGCAGTACTTC.